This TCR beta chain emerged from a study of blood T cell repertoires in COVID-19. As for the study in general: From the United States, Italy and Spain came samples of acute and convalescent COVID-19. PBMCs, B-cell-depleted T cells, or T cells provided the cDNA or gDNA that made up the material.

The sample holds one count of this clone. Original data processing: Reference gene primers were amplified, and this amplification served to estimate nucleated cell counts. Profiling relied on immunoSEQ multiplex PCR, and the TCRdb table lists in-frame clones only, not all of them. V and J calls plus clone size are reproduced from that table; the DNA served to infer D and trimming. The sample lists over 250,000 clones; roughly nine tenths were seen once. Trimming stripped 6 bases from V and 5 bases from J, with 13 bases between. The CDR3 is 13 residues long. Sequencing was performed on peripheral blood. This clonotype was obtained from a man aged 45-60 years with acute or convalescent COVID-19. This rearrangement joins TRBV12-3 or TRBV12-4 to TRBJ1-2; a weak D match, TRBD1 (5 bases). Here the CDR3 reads CASSPLGGYGYTF. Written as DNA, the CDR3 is TGTGCCAGCAGCCCCCTCGGGGGGTATGGCTACACCTTC.